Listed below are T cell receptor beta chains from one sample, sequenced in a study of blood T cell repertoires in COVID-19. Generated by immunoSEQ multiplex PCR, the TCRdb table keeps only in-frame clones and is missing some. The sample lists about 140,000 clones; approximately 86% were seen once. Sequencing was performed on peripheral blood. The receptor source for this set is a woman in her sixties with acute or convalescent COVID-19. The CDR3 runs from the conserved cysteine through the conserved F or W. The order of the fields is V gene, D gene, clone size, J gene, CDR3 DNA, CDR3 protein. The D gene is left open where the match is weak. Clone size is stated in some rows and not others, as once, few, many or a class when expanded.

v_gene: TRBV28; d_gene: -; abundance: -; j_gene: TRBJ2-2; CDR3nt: TGTGCCAGCAGTTTACTAGGACAAGGCACCGGGGAGCTGTTTTTT; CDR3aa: CASSLLGQGTGELFF
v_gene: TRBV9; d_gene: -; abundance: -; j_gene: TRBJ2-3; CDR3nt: TGTGCCAGCAGCGTAGGGAGGGGAGGGGGAAGCACAGATACGCAGTATTTT; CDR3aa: CASSVGRGGGSTDTQYF
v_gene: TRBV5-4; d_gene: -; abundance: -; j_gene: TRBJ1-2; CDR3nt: TGTGCCAGCAGCTTGGCCGGACAGCACTATGGCTACACCTTC; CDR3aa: CASSLAGQHYGYTF
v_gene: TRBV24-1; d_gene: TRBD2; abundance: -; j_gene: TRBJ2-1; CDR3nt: TGTGCCACCAGCCTGGCGGGGGGCCCAGACAATGAGCAGTTCTTC; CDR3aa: CATSLAGGPDNEQFF
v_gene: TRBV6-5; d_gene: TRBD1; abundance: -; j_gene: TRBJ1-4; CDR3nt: TGTGCCAGCGCCGGACAGGTTCCTAATGAAAAACTGTTTTTT; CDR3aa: CASAGQVPNEKLFF
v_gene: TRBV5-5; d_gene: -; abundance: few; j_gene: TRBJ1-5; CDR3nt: TGTGCCAGCGAGAGAGAATATAGCAATCAGCCCCAGCATTTT; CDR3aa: CASEREYSNQPQHF
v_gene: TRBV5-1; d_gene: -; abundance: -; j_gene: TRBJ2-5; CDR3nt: TGCGCCAGCAGCTTTGGGTCTGCTGGGGCCGGGGAGACCCAGTACTTC; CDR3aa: CASSFGSAGAGETQYF
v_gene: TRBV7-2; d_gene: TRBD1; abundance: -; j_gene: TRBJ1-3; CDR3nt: TGTGCCAGCAGCCCGGACAGGGGGCGGAACACCATATATTTT; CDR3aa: CASSPDRGRNTIYF
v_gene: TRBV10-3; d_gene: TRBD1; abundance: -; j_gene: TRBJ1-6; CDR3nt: TGTGCCATCAGGGGACTTCAGGGGGCAAATTCACCCCTCCACTTT; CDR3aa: CAIRGLQGANSPLHF
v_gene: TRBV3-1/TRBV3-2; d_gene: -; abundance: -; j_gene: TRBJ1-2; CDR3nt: TGTGCCAGCAGCCAAGGAGTACGGGGGATTAACTATGGCTACACCTTC; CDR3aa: CASSQGVRGINYGYTF
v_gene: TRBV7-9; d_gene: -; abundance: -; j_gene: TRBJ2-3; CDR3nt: TGTGCCAGCAGCCTTATAACAGATACGCAGTATTTT; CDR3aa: CASSLITDTQYF
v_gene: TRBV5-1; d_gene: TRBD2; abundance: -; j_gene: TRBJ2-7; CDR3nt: TGCGCCAGCAGCTGGACTAGCGGGGAGGACGAGCAGTACTTC; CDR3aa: CASSWTSGEDEQYF
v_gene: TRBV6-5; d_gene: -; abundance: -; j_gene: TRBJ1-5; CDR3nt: TGTGCCAGCAGTTACCGGGTAAATCAGCCCCAGCATTTT; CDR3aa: CASSYRVNQPQHF
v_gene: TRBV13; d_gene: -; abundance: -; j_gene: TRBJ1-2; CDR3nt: TGTGCCAGCAGCTTGATCGGGGGTTATAATGGCTACACCTTC; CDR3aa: CASSLIGGYNGYTF
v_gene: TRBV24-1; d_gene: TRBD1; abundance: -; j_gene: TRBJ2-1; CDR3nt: TGTGCCACCAGTGATCGACAGGGACGGACTGAGCAGTTCTTC; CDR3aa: CATSDRQGRTEQFF
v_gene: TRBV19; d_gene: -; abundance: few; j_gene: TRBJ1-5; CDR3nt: TGTGCCAGTAGTATATCCCGCACCCAGGCGATCTATAGCAATCAGCCCCAGCATTTT; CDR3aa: CASSISRTQAIYSNQPQHF
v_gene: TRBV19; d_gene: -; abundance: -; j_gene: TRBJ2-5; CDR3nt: TGTGCCAGTAGTGACCAACAGGCCGCCCAAGAGACCCAGTACTTC; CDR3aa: CASSDQQAAQETQYF
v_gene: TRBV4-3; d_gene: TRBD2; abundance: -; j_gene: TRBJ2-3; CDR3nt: TGCGCCAGCAGCCAAGATCCCCCTAGCGGGGGCGTAGATACGCAGTATTTT; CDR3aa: CASSQDPPSGGVDTQYF
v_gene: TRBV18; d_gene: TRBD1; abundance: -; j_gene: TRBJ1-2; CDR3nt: TGTGCCAGCTCACCAGACAGGGCGATAGGCTACACCTTC; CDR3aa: CASSPDRAIGYTF
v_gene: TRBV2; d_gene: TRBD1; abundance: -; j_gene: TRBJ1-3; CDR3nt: TGTGCCAGCAGTGAAGCGGGGACAGGGCCGGTCTCGGGAAACACCATATATTTT; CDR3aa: CASSEAGTGPVSGNTIYF
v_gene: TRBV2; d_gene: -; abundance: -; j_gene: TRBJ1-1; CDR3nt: TGTGCCAGCACTAAGCTCATAGAGAACACTGAAGCTTTCTTT; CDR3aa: CASTKLIENTEAFF
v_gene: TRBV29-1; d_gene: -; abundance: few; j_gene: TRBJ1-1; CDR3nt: TGCAGCGTTGAGGGTTGGCGGGGGAACACTGAAGCTTTCTTT; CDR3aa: CSVEGWRGNTEAFF
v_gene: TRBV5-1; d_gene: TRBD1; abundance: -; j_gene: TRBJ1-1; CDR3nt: TGCGCCAGCAGCTTGGTTGGGACAGGAAACACTGAAGCTTTCTTT; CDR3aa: CASSLVGTGNTEAFF
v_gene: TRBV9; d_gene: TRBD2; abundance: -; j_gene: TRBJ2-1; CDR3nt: TGTGCCAGCAGCGTAGGGACTAGCGGGGCATGGTATGAGCAGTTCTTC; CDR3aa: CASSVGTSGAWYEQFF
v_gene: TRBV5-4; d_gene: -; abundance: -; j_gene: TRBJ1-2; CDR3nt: TGTGCCAGCAGCTTGACAGGGCCGAATGGCTACACCTTC; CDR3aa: CASSLTGPNGYTF
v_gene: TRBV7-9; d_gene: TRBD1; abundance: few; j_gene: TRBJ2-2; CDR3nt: TGTGCCAGCAGCTTTGACAGGGCTGGGACCGGGGAGCTGTTTTTT; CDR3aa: CASSFDRAGTGELFF
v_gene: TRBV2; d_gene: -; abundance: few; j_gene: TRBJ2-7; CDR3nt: TGTGCCAGAGGGGTCACCGGGACGGCAGCGGGCGAGCAGTACTTC; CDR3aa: CARGVTGTAAGEQYF
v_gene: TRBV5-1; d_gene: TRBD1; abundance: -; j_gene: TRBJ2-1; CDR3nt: TGCGCCAGCAGCCTCCGACAGGGTAACGATGAGCAGTTCTTC; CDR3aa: CASSLRQGNDEQFF
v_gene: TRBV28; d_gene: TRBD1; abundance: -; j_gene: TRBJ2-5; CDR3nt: TGTGCCAGCAGTTTTGGACAGGGTTCGAGAGAGACCCAGTACTTC; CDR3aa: CASSFGQGSRETQYF
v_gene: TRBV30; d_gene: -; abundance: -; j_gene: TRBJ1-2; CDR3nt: TGTGCCTGGAACACAGAGTATGGCTACACCTTC; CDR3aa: CAWNTEYGYTF
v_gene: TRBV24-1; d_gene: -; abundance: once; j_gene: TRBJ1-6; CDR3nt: TGTGCCACCAGTCTGAATGGACAGAATTCACCCCTCCACTTT; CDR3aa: CATSLNGQNSPLHF
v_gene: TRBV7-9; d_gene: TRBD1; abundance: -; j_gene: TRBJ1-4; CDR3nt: TGTGCCAGCAGCCCCCGGGACAGGGGTTTTGAAAAACTGTTTTTT; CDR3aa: CASSPRDRGFEKLFF
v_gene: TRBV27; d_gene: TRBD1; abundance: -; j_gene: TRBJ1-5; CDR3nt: TGTGCCAGCAGTTTATCACCGGGACAGGGTTATAATCAGCCCCAGCATTTT; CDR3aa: CASSLSPGQGYNQPQHF
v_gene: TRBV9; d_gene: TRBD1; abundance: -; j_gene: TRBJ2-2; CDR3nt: TGTGCCAGCAGTGCCGGCACAGGGGTACACGGGGAGCTGTTTTTT; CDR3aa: CASSAGTGVHGELFF
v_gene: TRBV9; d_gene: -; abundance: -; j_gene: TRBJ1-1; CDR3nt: TGTGCCAGCAGCGTAGCGGGAGGGTTGAACACTGAAGCTTTCTTT; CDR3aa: CASSVAGGLNTEAFF
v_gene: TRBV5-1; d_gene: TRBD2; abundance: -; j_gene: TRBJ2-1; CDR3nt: TGCGCCAGCAGCTTAGAACAGGACTCGGGGGGAAATGAGCAGTTCTTC; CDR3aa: CASSLEQDSGGNEQFF
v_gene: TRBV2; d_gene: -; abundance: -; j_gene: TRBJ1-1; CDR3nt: TGTGCCAGCAGTGAAGGCGCAGGCCTTGGGGAAGCTTTCTTT; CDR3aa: CASSEGAGLGEAFF
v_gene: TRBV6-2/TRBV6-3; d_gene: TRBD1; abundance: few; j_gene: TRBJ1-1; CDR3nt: TGTGCCAGCAGTTACTCTGCCAGGGGGTACACTGAAGCTTTCTTT; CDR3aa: CASSYSARGYTEAFF
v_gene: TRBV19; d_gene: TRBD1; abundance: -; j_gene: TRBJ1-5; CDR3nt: TGTGCCAGTACCGGGACAGGGGCGACTCAGCCCCAGCATTTT; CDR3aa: CASTGTGATQPQHF
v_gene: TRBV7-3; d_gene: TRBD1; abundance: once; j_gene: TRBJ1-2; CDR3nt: TGTGCCAGCAGCTTAACCGGGGACAGCTATGGCTACACCTTC; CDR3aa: CASSLTGDSYGYTF